The 12 T cell receptor beta chains in this list originate from one sample, sequenced in a study of T-cell reconstitution after alpha-beta-depleted transplantation in children. Unique molecular identifiers featured in how the TCRbeta library was prepared. TCRdb re-called the PCR reads with MiXCR, one entry per CDR3 protein. The table records more than 200,000 distinct CDR3 sequences, roughly 26% of them present only once. Here the sequenced sample was PBMCs, taken before TCRalphabeta/CD19-depleted stem cell transplant. All receptors derive from a girl between 2 and 10 years old with Fanconi anemia, due to receive a stem cell transplant.

The chain couples TRBV20-1 to TRBJ2-7; the D gene is possibly TRBD1 (5 bases). The CDR3 loop spans 14 amino acids. Trimming stripped 4 bases from V and 4 bases from J, with 17 bases between. The V gene's germline CDR1 is DFQATT and CDR2 SNEGSKA (reference sequence). This CDR3 is CSATLGHNLYEQYF. For the CDR3, the DNA is TGCAGTGCTACATTGGGGCACAACCTGTACGAGCAGTACTTC.

The count of this clonotype is one. The chain is built from TRBV2 and TRBJ1-5; 7 bases align to TRBD1. CDR1 and CDR2 (germline): SNHLY, FYNNEI. The ends lost 4 bases at V and 4 bases at J; junction bases unmatched: 7. This CDR3 is built from 15 residues. The DNA for the CDR3 is TGTGCCAGCAGTGGGGACAGTCAAGGGAATCAGCCCCAGCATTTT. It specifies CASSGDSQGNQPQHF.

This clonotype came up many times. This chain joins TRBV12-3 or TRBV12-4 and TRBJ2-3; D possibly uses TRBD1 or TRBD2 (6 bases each). V lost 0 bases and J 4 bases, leaving 11 bases between the germline ends. This CDR3 is built from 15 residues. The CDR3 loop is CASSLAIGGADTQYF. For the CDR3, the DNA is TGTGCCAGCAGTTTAGCGATCGGGGGCGCAGATACGCAGTATTTT.

This clonotype was observed a handful of times. CDR3 DNA sequence: TGCAGTGCTAGAGTGGAGGGGGCCGGGTTTGAGCAGTTCTTC. It codes for CSARVEGAGFEQFF. The V and J genes are TRBV20-1 and TRBJ2-1; maybe TRBD1 (7 bases). CDR3 size: 14 residues. The ends were cut back, 1 base at V and 9 bases at J, with 16 bases in the middle. Germline V gene data show CDR1 as DFQATT and CDR2 as SNEGSKA (reference sequence).

This clonotype was seen a handful of times. V is TRBV29-1 and J is TRBJ2-2, with 11 bases that match TRBD1. CDR3 size: 16 residues. Trimming took 4 bases from V and 0 from J; bases not matched to a gene: 4. The V gene's germline CDR1 is SQVTM and CDR2 ANQGSEA. The CDR3 nucleotides are TGCAGCGTTGCGGACAGGGGGCGCCCGAACACCGGGGAGCTGTTTTTT. Residues: CSVADRGRPNTGELFF.

This sequence joins TRBV20-1 and TRBJ1-3; D call uncertain. V was shortened by 5 bases and J by 4 bases, with 6 bases between the two germline ends. Per germline, CDR1 DFQATT and CDR2 SNEGSKA (reference sequence). The CDR3 has 11 amino acids. CDR3 DNA sequence: TGCAGTGCTGAACGAGGAAACACCATATATTTT. Translation gives CSAERGNTIYF.

This clonotype was recorded many times. This chain uses TRBV24-1 with TRBJ2-1; TRBD1 might be the D (6 bases). The CDR3 length is 17 residues. The V gene's germline CDR1 is KGHDR and CDR2 SFDVKD. V lost 3 bases and J lost 4, with 18 bases in between. The CDR3 here is CATSDIIRDNGYNEQFF. In nucleotides, the CDR3 is TGTGCCACCAGTGATATAATCCGGGACAACGGATACAATGAGCAGTTCTTC.

The chain links TRBV10-3 to TRBJ2-1; the D gene is possibly TRBD2 (5 bases). Germline CDR1 ENHRY, CDR2 SYGVKD. The CDR3 is 15 amino acids. V lost 3 bases and J lost 2, with 11 bases in between. The chain's CDR3 is CAISDTSGTYNEQFF. CDR3 sequence (DNA): TGTGCCATCAGTGACACGAGCGGTACCTACAATGAGCAGTTCTTC.

This clonotype was recorded a few times. V and J are TRBV27 and TRBJ1-2, with TRBD1 identical over 7 bases. The CDR3 is 18 amino acids. Per the germline V gene, CDR1 is MNHEY and CDR2 is SMNVEV (reference sequence). The ends lost 7 bases at V and 4 bases at J; junction bases unmatched: 21. In DNA, the CDR3 is TGTGCCAGCACCCCAGGCGGGACAGCTACCCAAAGTTTCTATGGCTACACCTTC. Its translation: CASTPGGTATQSFYGYTF.

The table lists this clonotype with a few counts. The chain carries TRBV5-1 and TRBJ2-5, with unresolved D. Trimming took 0 bases from V and 2 from J, leaving 8 bases between them. Germline V gives CDR1 SGHRS, CDR2 YFSETQ. The CDR3 length is 14 residues. DNA for the CDR3: TGCGCCAGCAGCTTGGATCGGCCTCAAGAGACCCAGTACTTC. Translating it yields CASSLDRPQETQYF.

Many counts were recorded for this clonotype. This chain links TRBV12-3 or TRBV12-4 with TRBJ2-7, with 7 bases aligning to TRBD1. With V trimmed by 4 bases and J by 2 bases, 5 bases remained unmatched. The CDR3 is 14 residues long. CDR3 sequence: CASSSPRGPYEQYF. For the CDR3, the DNA is TGTGCCAGCAGTTCACCAAGGGGGCCCTACGAGCAGTACTTC.

This clonotype was seen ten or more times. CDR3 bases: TGCAGTGCTGGGACTAGCGGATACAATGAGCAGTTCTTC. It encodes CSAGTSGYNEQFF. The chain has TRBV20-1 and TRBJ2-1, with 11 bases that match TRBD2. The CDR3 is 13 residues long. V was clipped by 5 bases and J by 4 bases; unmatched bases: 1. Germline V CDR1 and CDR2: DFQATT, SNEGSKA (reference sequence).